This TCR beta chain was retrieved from a study of shared clonotypes between healthy human individuals. Regarding this clone: The same CDR3 also results from other DNA sequences found in this sample.

Naive CD8 cells lacked CD45RO, underwent positive selection for CCR7 and left out terminally differentiated effector memory CD45RA+ cells. This CDR3 is built from 13 residues. V lost 8 bases and J 0 bases, leaving 5 bases between the germline ends. CDR1 and CDR2 from the germline V gene are MNHEY and SMNVEV (reference sequence). Method: immunoSEQ multiplex PCR; TCRdb's copy keeps in-frame clones and lacks some. The sample has hundreds of thousands of clones; roughly 92% are singletons. Sequenced material: naive CD8+ T cells sorted from blood. This sequence originates from a young man in good health. The chain uses TRBV27 and TRBJ2-6; no firm D call. The CDR3 loop is CASSLSGANVLTF. DNA of the CDR3: TGTGCCAGCTCCCTCTCTGGGGCCAACGTCCTGACTTTC.